A selection of T cell receptor beta chains follows, all from one sample in a study of T-cell memory formation after mild COVID-19. TCRdb processed the 5' RACE reads anew with MiXCR; each CDR3 protein has one entry. The profile covers more than 250,000 distinct CDR3 sequences, with around 15% appearing a single time and roughly 25% taken by the ten largest. The sequenced sample consisted of PBMCs or a T cell subset sorted from them (not recorded which). The receptor source for this set is a man younger than 35 who had mild COVID-19 (a few samples of this study predate the infection). Cell type and time point are not known. The CDR3 runs from the conserved cysteine through the conserved F or W. The D gene is left open where the match is weak. A row's size may be missing; if present it is once, few, many or a size class.

length: 18
size: few
D: .
J: TRBJ1-4
V: TRBV27
DNA: TGTGCCAGCAGTTTATCAGGGGATCCTACCGCGACTAATGAAAAACTGTTTTTT
CDR3: CASSLSGDPTATNEKLFF

length: 14
size: few
D: TRBD1
J: TRBJ1-1
V: TRBV6-2/TRBV6-3
DNA: TGTGCCAGCAGGGGCAGGACAGGGGCCACTGAAGCTTTCTTT
CDR3: CASRGRTGATEAFF

length: 14
size: .
D: TRBD1
J: TRBJ1-2
V: TRBV9
DNA: TGTGCCAGCAGCGTAGGGACAGGGGACTATGGCTACACCTTC
CDR3: CASSVGTGDYGYTF

length: 15
size: many
D: TRBD2
J: TRBJ2-3
V: TRBV3-1
DNA: TGTGCCAGCAGCCAAGTAGCGGGTATCACAGATACGCAGTATTTT
CDR3: CASSQVAGITDTQYF

length: 15
size: few
D: .
J: TRBJ2-5
V: TRBV5-1
DNA: TGCGCCAGCAGCTTGGGGACAGCGTTACAAGAGACCCAGTACTTC
CDR3: CASSLGTALQETQYF

length: 13
size: .
D: TRBD2
J: TRBJ2-3
V: TRBV4-1
DNA: TGCGCCAGCAGCTACGGGGGGGGCGATACGCAGTATTTT
CDR3: CASSYGGGDTQYF

length: 14
size: .
D: TRBD1
J: TRBJ1-2
V: TRBV4-3
DNA: TGCGCCAGCAGCCAAGGGGTGACAGGGAATGGCTACACCTTC
CDR3: CASSQGVTGNGYTF

length: 15
size: .
D: .
J: TRBJ2-2
V: TRBV4-2
DNA: TGTGCCAGCAGCCAAGAAACCGGGAACACCGGGGAGCTGTTTTTT
CDR3: CASSQETGNTGELFF

length: 16
size: many
D: .
J: TRBJ2-1
V: TRBV7-2
DNA: TGTGCCAGCAGCTCATCCCTCGGGGGTACCTACAATGAGCAGTTCTTC
CDR3: CASSSSLGGTYNEQFF

length: 14
size: .
D: TRBD1
J: TRBJ2-7
V: TRBV7-2
DNA: TGTGCCAGCAGCCCCCAGGGGGCTCTGTACGAGCAGTACTTC
CDR3: CASSPQGALYEQYF

length: 16
size: few
D: .
J: TRBJ1-3
V: TRBV7-2
DNA: TGTGCCAGCAGCTTAGACTCGGGCGGCTCTGGAAACACCATATATTTT
CDR3: CASSLDSGGSGNTIYF

length: 14
size: few
D: .
J: TRBJ2-7
V: TRBV4-3
DNA: TGCGCCAGCAGCCAAGATATGACAGATCGGGAGCAGTACTTC
CDR3: CASSQDMTDREQYF

length: 15
size: few
D: .
J: TRBJ1-6
V: TRBV27
DNA: TGTGCCAGCAGTTTTACGAGCTCCTATAATTCACCCCTCCACTTT
CDR3: CASSFTSSYNSPLHF

length: 14
size: .
D: .
J: TRBJ2-7
V: TRBV7-8
DNA: TGTGCCAGCAGCTTTTCCGGGGGAGGCCCCGAGCAGTACTTC
CDR3: CASSFSGGGPEQYF

length: 14
size: few
D: .
J: TRBJ1-4
V: TRBV28
DNA: TGTGCCAGCAGTTTAACAGGGACTAATGAAAAACTGTTTTTT
CDR3: CASSLTGTNEKLFF

length: 16
size: few
D: TRBD2
J: TRBJ2-2
V: TRBV7-2
DNA: TGTGCCAGCAGCTTACAGATTGCTAGCGGAACCGGGGAGCTGTTTTTT
CDR3: CASSLQIASGTGELFF

length: 15
size: few
D: TRBD1
J: TRBJ1-1
V: TRBV5-1
DNA: TGCGCCAGCAGCTTAACCGGGACAGAGAACACTGAAGCTTTCTTT
CDR3: CASSLTGTENTEAFF

length: 15
size: .
D: TRBD2
J: TRBJ2-1
V: TRBV7-2
DNA: TGTGCCAGCACCCTGAGCGGGGGCAAATACAATGAGCAGTTCTTC
CDR3: CASTLSGGKYNEQFF

length: 14
size: .
D: TRBD1
J: TRBJ1-1
V: TRBV5-1
DNA: TGCGCCAGCAGCGTTCGACAGGGCCCGGCTGAAGCTTTCTTT
CDR3: CASSVRQGPAEAFF

length: 14
size: .
D: TRBD1
J: TRBJ2-1
V: TRBV25-1
DNA: TGTGCCAGCGGGGCAGGACAGGGGTACAATGAGCAGTTCTTC
CDR3: CASGAGQGYNEQFF

length: 16
size: few
D: TRBD1
J: TRBJ1-2
V: TRBV6-5
DNA: TGTGCCAGCAGTTACTTGGTGGGACAGGGCGACTATGGCTACACCTTC
CDR3: CASSYLVGQGDYGYTF

length: 13
size: few
D: TRBD1
J: TRBJ2-4
V: TRBV12-3/TRBV12-4
DNA: TGTGCCAGCAGTTTAAGGATGGGGGACAGCGCCGACTTC
CDR3: CASSLRMGDSADF

length: 12
size: few
D: .
J: TRBJ1-1
V: TRBV5-1
DNA: TGCGCCAGCAGGTTTGGTGACAGTGAAGCTTTCTTT
CDR3: CASRFGDSEAFF

length: 15
size: few
D: .
J: TRBJ1-2
V: TRBV7-6
DNA: TGTGCCAGCAGCCCTGAGGACGGCCTTTTCCAGGGCTACACCTTC
CDR3: CASSPEDGLFQGYTF

length: 15
size: few
D: TRBD2
J: TRBJ2-5
V: TRBV7-9
DNA: TGTGCCAGCAGCTCCTGGACTAGCGGAGAAGAGACCCAGTACTTC
CDR3: CASSSWTSGEETQYF

length: 15
size: many
D: .
J: TRBJ2-3
V: TRBV28
DNA: TGTGCCAGCAGTTGGACAGTAGAAAGCACAGATACGCAGTATTTT
CDR3: CASSWTVESTDTQYF

length: 14
size: .
D: .
J: TRBJ1-4
V: TRBV6-2/TRBV6-3
DNA: TGTGCCAGCACCTCACAGGGAATGGTTGAAAAACTGTTTTTT
CDR3: CASTSQGMVEKLFF

length: 18
size: .
D: TRBD1
J: TRBJ2-2
V: TRBV4-1
DNA: TGCGCCAGCAGCCGGTCGGATGACAGGGAAGCGAACACCGGGGAGCTGTTTTTT
CDR3: CASSRSDDREANTGELFF

length: 13
size: few
D: .
J: TRBJ1-2
V: TRBV29-1
DNA: TGCAGCGTTGAAGATCGGAGGCCGTATGGCTACACCTTC
CDR3: CSVEDRRPYGYTF

length: 12
size: few
D: .
J: TRBJ2-5
V: TRBV29-1
DNA: TGCAGCGGAGGGGGAACAGGTCAGACCCAGTACTTC
CDR3: CSGGGTGQTQYF

length: 15
size: .
D: TRBD2
J: TRBJ2-5
V: TRBV20-1
DNA: TGCAGTGCTAGAGGACCTAGCGGGGTCCGTGAGACCCAGTACTTC
CDR3: CSARGPSGVRETQYF

length: 19
size: few
D: TRBD1
J: TRBJ1-5
V: TRBV30
DNA: TGTGCCTGGAGGGCCACGTCCGACAGGGGGGGATGGAGCAATCAGCCCCAGCATTTT
CDR3: CAWRATSDRGGWSNQPQHF

length: 14
size: .
D: .
J: TRBJ1-1
V: TRBV6-2/TRBV6-3
DNA: TGTGCCAGCAGCCGGGACGGGCTTGCCACTGAAGCTTTCTTT
CDR3: CASSRDGLATEAFF

length: 18
size: few
D: .
J: TRBJ1-1
V: TRBV6-2/TRBV6-3
DNA: TGTGCCAGCAGTTACTCGATAGGGGCGGGTGTGCTGAACACTGAAGCTTTCTTT
CDR3: CASSYSIGAGVLNTEAFF

length: 16
size: .
D: TRBD1
J: TRBJ2-7
V: TRBV11-3
DNA: TGTGCCAGCAGCTTACGGGGTCCGGGACAGGGCTACGAGCAGTACTTC
CDR3: CASSLRGPGQGYEQYF

length: 15
size: .
D: .
J: TRBJ2-7
V: TRBV14
DNA: TGTGCCAGCAGCGGAAGCGGGTTACCCTCTTACGAGCAGTACTTC
CDR3: CASSGSGLPSYEQYF

length: 14
size: .
D: .
J: TRBJ1-1
V: TRBV28
DNA: TGTGCCAGCGAAAGGGGATACTTGGACACTGAAGCTTTCTTT
CDR3: CASERGYLDTEAFF

length: 15
size: few
D: .
J: TRBJ1-2
V: TRBV5-1
DNA: TGCGCCAGCAGCTTGGGGGCAGGGGCCCACTATGGCTACACCTTC
CDR3: CASSLGAGAHYGYTF

length: 16
size: .
D: TRBD2
J: TRBJ2-5
V: TRBV5-1
DNA: TGCGCCAGCAGCGGTGGGACTAGCGGGGCGCAAGAGACCCAGTACTTC
CDR3: CASSGGTSGAQETQYF

length: 11
size: many
D: .
J: TRBJ1-1
V: TRBV5-6
DNA: TGTGCCAGCAGGAGGGACACTGAAGCTTTCTTT
CDR3: CASRRDTEAFF

length: 15
size: .
D: TRBD2
J: TRBJ2-2
V: TRBV20-1
DNA: TGCAGTGCTAACGAAGCGGGGGGGCATTCCGGGGAGCTGTTTTTT
CDR3: CSANEAGGHSGELFF

length: 13
size: few
D: .
J: TRBJ2-5
V: TRBV28
DNA: TGTGCCAGCACCGCCCGGAGCGCCGGGACCCAGTACTTC
CDR3: CASTARSAGTQYF

length: 15
size: .
D: .
J: TRBJ2-3
V: TRBV5-1
DNA: TGCGCCAGCAGCGTAACCAGGGATTCGGGAGATACGCAGTATTTT
CDR3: CASSVTRDSGDTQYF

length: 14
size: .
D: .
J: TRBJ1-3
V: TRBV4-3
DNA: TGCGCCAGCAGCCGCCAAGGGGGTGGAAACACCATATATTTT
CDR3: CASSRQGGGNTIYF

length: 14
size: many
D: .
J: TRBJ2-7
V: TRBV4-1
DNA: TGCGCCAGCAGCCAAGACAGATACTCCTACGAGCAGTACTTC
CDR3: CASSQDRYSYEQYF

length: 16
size: .
D: .
J: TRBJ2-1
V: TRBV10-2
DNA: TGCGCCAGCAGTTCCCGAGACCCTAGCTCCTACAATGAGCAGTTCTTC
CDR3: CASSSRDPSSYNEQFF

length: 16
size: few
D: .
J: TRBJ1-3
V: TRBV7-3
DNA: TGTGCCAGCAGCTTAAAAATCACCAGCTCTGGAAACACCATATATTTT
CDR3: CASSLKITSSGNTIYF

length: 11
size: few
D: .
J: TRBJ1-3
V: TRBV2
DNA: TGTGCCAGCAGAATCGGAAACACCATATATTTT
CDR3: CASRIGNTIYF

length: 13
size: many
D: TRBD1
J: TRBJ1-1
V: TRBV4-3
DNA: TGCGCCAGCAGCTCCTTTCAGGGGGCTGAAGCTTTCTTT
CDR3: CASSSFQGAEAFF

length: 16
size: .
D: .
J: TRBJ2-7
V: TRBV12-3/TRBV12-4
DNA: TGTGCCAGCAGTTCCAGGCTGGCGTGGGGGCCCTACGAGCAGTACTTC
CDR3: CASSSRLAWGPYEQYF